The clone carrying this TCR beta chain was seen a few times. What it recognizes is unknown. Germline assignment: CDR1 LGHNA and CDR2 YSLEER. Trimming shortened V by 0 bases and J by 7 bases, and 7 bases separated the two germline ends. The CDR3 consists of 13 residues. This sample is part of a study of T cells after yellow fever vaccination. At the level of the study: It was SMART-Seq v4 Ultra Low Input that prepared the fractions with low cell numbers. Study findings and constraints: Detected again after the booster were most primary-vaccination clones, at 96% CD4 and 70% to 90% CD8. Abundant clonotypes from the bulk population could have been carried over as contaminants into FACS-sorted repertoires.

Via MiXCR, TCRdb re-called the 5' RACE reads, giving one row per CDR3 protein. Of 250,000 to 400,000 distinct CDR3 sequences in the sample, approximately 4% are singletons; the top ten hold roughly 25%. The material sequenced was PBMCs, taken 5 days after the yellow fever booster vaccination. The chain links TRBV4-3 to TRBJ1-5, with a weak D call TRBD1 (5 bases). This receptor was obtained from a man aged 18 to 29 who received the YFV17D yellow fever vaccine. The CDR3 is CASSQEAGQPQHF. The CDR3 DNA reads as TGCGCCAGCAGCCAAGAGGCAGGGCAGCCCCAGCATTTT.